These 21 T cell receptor beta chains were sequenced from one sample in a study of post-analysis software for immune sequencing data. These TCRs are of unknown antigen specificity. Study-level points and caveats: TRBV segments more frequent in patients than in controls numbered roughly five and included TRBV5-6, TRBV5-1 and TRBV20-1.

TCR beta cDNA libraries included unique molecular identifiers. TCRdb reprocessed the PCR reads via MiXCR and lists one record per CDR3 protein. The repertoire consists of 250,000 to 300,000 distinct CDR3 sequences, with 30% to 45% occurring once and the leading ten covering around 4.8%. The specimen was blood. Every receptor here comes from a girl aged 5-17 years with multiple sclerosis.

This clonotype was seen ten or more times. This CDR3 reads CASSLGETSGGAGETQYF. CDR3 DNA: TGTGCCAGCAGCTTAGGTGAAACTAGCGGGGGGGCTGGAGAGACCCAGTACTTC. V gene TRBV7-2 combines with J gene TRBJ2-5; 13 bases map to TRBD2. CDR1 SGHTA and CDR2 FQGNSA come from the germline V gene. The CDR3 is 18 amino acids. J lost 4 bases, V lost 1 base, and 9 bases had no gene match.

The chain recombines TRBV5-1 with TRBJ2-5, with 8 bases identical to TRBD2. The CDR3 loop spans 14 amino acids. Unmatched junction bases numbered 4, after V lost 6 bases and J lost 0 bases. The germline V gene has CDR1 SGHRS and CDR2 YFSETQ. The CDR3 coding sequence is TGCGCCAGCATGTTGGGACTAGACCAAGAGACCCAGTACTTC. Its translation is CASMLGLDQETQYF.

The rearrangement uses TRBV5-1 and TRBJ2-5; D might be TRBD1 (6 bases). The V end was cut by 6 bases, the J end by 2 bases, with 14 bases between. CDR1 is SGHRS and CDR2 is YFSETQ in the germline V gene. This CDR3 has 14 amino acids. CDR3 loop: CASNKKQGQETQYF. The CDR3 nucleotides read TGCGCCAGCAACAAGAAACAGGGTCAAGAGACCCAGTACTTC.

This clonotype was counted many times. This rearrangement joins TRBV5-1 to TRBJ1-1; D is unresolved. CDR1 and CDR2 (germline): SGHRS, YFSETQ. V was shortened by 0 bases and J by 0 bases, with 12 bases between the two germline ends. The CDR3 totals 16 residues. The CDR3 is CASSLEHPQVNTEAFF. The CDR3 region has the DNA TGCGCCAGCAGCTTGGAACATCCTCAGGTGAACACTGAAGCTTTCTTT.

This clonotype turned up a few times. It may be a read error: a sequence one base away is much more abundant. The CDR3, as DNA: TGTGTCAGCAGCCAAGAGTCCTCCATCACAGATACGCAGTATTTT. This gives the protein CVSSQESSITDTQYF. The V and J genes are TRBV4-2 and TRBJ2-3, with no clear D. Germline V gives CDR1 LGHNA, CDR2 YNFKEQ. The CDR3 is 15 amino acids.

The gene calls are TRBV11-1 and TRBJ2-1, with 10 bases matching TRBD2. The CDR3 is 23 residues long. CDR1 is SGHAT, CDR2 FQDESV, per germline (reference sequence). Trimming cost V 7 bases and J 0 bases; bases outside gene matches: 27. The CDR3 region is CASMGWASGGNRDAFSSYNEQFF. The CDR3 DNA reads as TGTGCCAGCATGGGTTGGGCTAGCGGGGGAAACCGAGATGCCTTTAGCTCCTACAATGAGCAGTTCTTC.

Note on this clonotype: One base away lies a much larger clone, so this may be a sequencing read error. The CDR3 protein is CSWGGARDEQFF. CDR3 coding DNA: TGCAGCTGGGGGGGAGCAAGGGATGAGCAGTTCTTC. This chain uses TRBV20-1 with TRBJ2-1; 7 nucleotides line up with TRBD2. Germline V lookup: CDR1 DFQATT, CDR2 SNEGSKA (reference sequence). The CDR3 is 12 amino acids.

This clonotype was seen ten or more times. V gene TRBV7-2 combines with J gene TRBJ2-3, with 8 bases that match TRBD2. With 5 bases clipped from V and 6 bases from J, the junction kept 4 bases outside the gene matches. The CDR3 runs 13 residues. The germline V gene encodes CDR1 SGHTA and CDR2 FQGNSA. The CDR3 DNA is TGTGCCAGCAGCAGGACTAGCCTCGATACGCAGTATTTT. This translates into CASSRTSLDTQYF.

CDR3 in DNA: TGTGCCAGCAGCTTGGAGCTAGCGAGTTCCTACAATGAGCAGTACTTC. It codes for CASSLELASSYNEQYF. This rearrangement joins TRBV5-4 to TRBJ2-1; weak D call: TRBD2 (6 bases). Near its end, the DNA agrees better with TRBJ2-7, so the J call may be wrong. Germline V gene data show CDR1 as SGHNT and CDR2 as YYREEE (reference sequence). This CDR3 spans 16 amino acids.

The chain joins TRBV12-3 or TRBV12-4 to TRBJ2-4; 11 positions match TRBD2. The J call may be wrong; the DNA end is better matched by TRBJ2-7. This CDR3 is built from 16 residues. The CDR3 nucleotides are TGTGCCAGCAGTTTAATTCTAGCGGGAGGTCTGAACGAGCAGTACTTC. It specifies CASSLILAGGLNEQYF.

The gene calls are TRBV6-5 and TRBJ1-2; D possibly corresponds to TRBD1 (5 bases). The CDR3 loop spans 15 amino acids. V was cut by 6 bases and J by 5 bases, with 19 bases left in between. Germline-derived CDR1 and CDR2 are MNHEY and SVGAGI. CDR3 sequence (DNA): TGTGCCAGCAGCCTCCAGGGTGGATCTCCTTATGGCTACACCTTC. Translation: CASSLQGGSPYGYTF.

This clonotype is deemed medium-sized. The chain's CDR3 is CSARGHGRGAKNIQYF. The CDR3 nucleotides are TGCAGTGCTAGAGGCCACGGGAGAGGGGCCAAAAACATTCAGTACTTC. J is TRBJ2-4 and V is TRBV20-1, with D perhaps TRBD2 (6 bases). The CDR3 is made up of 16 amino acids. Trimming left V 1 base short and J 1 base short, with 14 bases between. Germline-derived CDR1 and CDR2 are DFQATT and SNEGSKA (reference sequence).

Of note for this clonotype: A clone one base away is much larger, so this may be a read error. V gene TRBV4-1 combines with J gene TRBJ2-1; TRBD2 matches 8 bases. This CDR3 has 16 amino acids. The V gene's germline CDR1 is MGHRA and CDR2 YSYEKL. As DNA, the CDR3 is TGCGCCCGCAGCCAAGAGGCTAGCGGGCCTAACAATGAGCAGTTCTTC. This translates into CARSQEASGPNNEQFF.

About this clonotype itself: This could be a read error, since a much larger clone is one nucleotide away. The CDR3 sequence: CASGSDFGIGSQETQYF. The CDR3 bases are TGTGCTAGTGGTTCGGACTTCGGGATAGGGTCCCAAGAGACCCAGTACTTC. The rearrangement joins TRBV12-5 to TRBJ2-5, with TRBD2 as a possible D gene (5 bases). This CDR3 comprises 17 residues. V was clipped by 4 bases and J by 1 base, with 19 bases between them. CDR1 and CDR2 (germline): LGHNT, FRNRAP. Full variable domain (remainder filled in from reference TRBV12-5 and TRBJ2-5): DARVTQTPRHKVTEMGQEVTMRCQPILGHNTVFWYRQTMMQGLELLAYFRNRAPLDDSGMPKDRFSAEMPDATLATLKIQPSEPRDSAVYFCASGSDFGIGSQETQYFGPGTRLLVL.

The gene calls are TRBV24-1 and TRBJ2-3; D gene uncertain. Per the germline V gene, CDR1 is KGHDR and CDR2 is SFDVKD. This CDR3 has 15 residues. Trimming left V 4 bases short and J 2 bases short, with 12 bases between. Here the CDR3 DNA reads TGTGCCACCAGTGACTTGGGCGGTTACACAGATACGCAGTATTTT. Translated: CATSDLGGYTDTQYF.

This clonotype was seen more than once but under ten times. The chain carries TRBV20-1 and TRBJ1-1; maybe TRBD1 (5 bases). The CDR3 is made up of 13 amino acids. V lost 3 bases to trimming and J lost 0 bases, with 8 bases between them. CDR1 DFQATT and CDR2 SNEGSKA come from the germline V gene (reference sequence). The DNA for the CDR3 is TGCAGTGCTAGGACGGGGCTGAACACTGAAGCTTTCTTT. It specifies CSARTGLNTEAFF.

The gene calls are TRBV29-1 and TRBJ1-5; D not certain. Germline values: CDR1 SQVTM, CDR2 ANQGSEA. Between the trimmed V and J ends, which lost 5 bases and 2 bases, there was a span of 16 bases. The CDR3 spans 15 residues. For the CDR3, the DNA is TGCAGCGTTACCGTGGACGTAAATCGCAATCAGCCCCAGCATTTT. Encoded protein: CSVTVDVNRNQPQHF.

Points on this clonotype: This may stem from a read error, because a much larger clone lies one nucleotide away. This chain uses TRBV25-1 with TRBJ1-2; 7 bases fit TRBD1. The germline gives CDR1 MGHDK, CDR2 SYGVNS. CDR3 size: 13 residues. V was clipped by 2 bases and J by 8 bases; unmatched bases: 5. CDR3 in amino acids: CASSEAGGRGYTF. CDR3 in DNA: TGTGCCAGCAGTGAAGCAGGGGGGCGGGGCTACACCTTC.

This clonotype was detected a few times. The V and J genes are TRBV7-2 and TRBJ2-1; 14 bases agree with TRBD2. With 0 bases clipped from V and 9 bases from J, the junction kept 4 bases outside the gene matches. The germline gives CDR1 SGHTA, CDR2 FQGNSA. This CDR3 region has 16 residues. The CDR3 nucleotides are TGTGCCAGCAGCTTAGCCGGGACTAGCGGGGGAATTGAGCAGTTCTTC. Its protein is CASSLAGTSGGIEQFF.

About this clonotype itself: A much larger clone lies one base from this, so it may be a read error. The rearrangement uses TRBV13 and TRBJ2-7; D possibly matches TRBD1 or TRBD2 (5 bases each). Trimming removed 5 bases at V and 7 bases at J, with 15 bases between. Germline V CDR1 and CDR2: PRHDT, FYEKMQ (reference sequence). The CDR3 consists of 13 residues. CDR3 loop: CASSGTGRREQYF. CDR3 bases: TGTGCCAGCAGCGGGACGGGCAGGCGTGAGCAGTACTTC.

With respect to this clonotype: A much larger clone differs by one base, so this may be a read error. The V gene is TRBV29-1, the J gene TRBJ2-1, with 9 bases matching TRBD2. With V trimmed by 4 bases and J by 7 bases, 8 bases remained unmatched. Germline V gene lookup returns CDR1 SQVTM and CDR2 ANQGSEA. This CDR3 region has 14 residues. The chain's CDR3 is CSVVRRLADNEQFF. CDR3 DNA sequence: TGCAGCGTTGTAAGAAGACTAGCGGATAATGAGCAGTTCTTC.